This T cell receptor (beta chain) was obtained from a study of blood T cells in healthy people across ages. Combining a sample-barcoded 5' primer with a J-beta primer mix, a second PCR ran for roughly 6 to 12 cycles. TCRdb re-derived calls from the 5' RACE reads in MiXCR, one entry per CDR3 protein. Here the sample spans 890,000 or so distinct CDR3 sequences, around 68% being singletons. This clonotype has only a few counts. Material: blood. This clonotype originated in a man younger than 40 in good health.

CDR3: CASSMTSGAYNEQFF. CDR3 DNA sequence: TGTGCCAGCAGCATGACTAGCGGGGCCTACAATGAGCAGTTCTTC. The chain couples TRBV9 to TRBJ2-1, with 11 bases fitting TRBD2. Germline loops: CDR1 SGDLS, CDR2 YYNGEE. The CDR3 length is 15 residues. V lost 4 bases, J lost 2 bases, and 2 bases stayed unmatched.